This is a list of T cell receptor beta chains from one sample in a study of blood T cell repertoires in COVID-19. Assay: immunoSEQ multiplex PCR; the TCRdb copy retains only in-frame clones and omits some. Among roughly 290,000 clones listed, about 80% were seen once. Sequenced material: peripheral blood. These receptors originate from a person between 65 and 79 years old with COVID-19, enrolled during active disease. The CDR3 runs from the conserved cysteine through the conserved F or W. D genes are given only for firm matches. Clone size is not always given. Where it is, it says once, few, many or a class for expanded clones.

TRBJ2-1 | TRBD1 | TRBV5-1 | NA | CASSLDRSSADEQFF | TGCGCCAGCAGCCTGGACAGGTCAAGTGCGGATGAGCAGTTCTTC
TRBJ1-5 | NA | TRBV28 | NA | CASSIDRIRPQHF | TGTGCCAGCAGCATAGACAGGATCCGACCCCAGCATTTT
TRBJ1-4 | TRBD1 | TRBV7-9 | NA | CASSLARGTRGQNEKLFF | TGTGCCAGCAGCTTAGCCCGAGGGACTAGGGGGCAAAATGAAAAACTGTTTTTT
TRBJ2-5 | NA | TRBV3-1/TRBV3-2 | NA | CASSQDYRTQETQYF | TGTGCCAGCAGCCAAGATTACAGGACCCAAGAGACCCAGTACTTC
TRBJ2-7 | NA | TRBV6-2/TRBV6-3 | NA | CASSYLAEPRWEQYF | TGTGCCAGCAGTTACTTGGCGGAGCCACGGTGGGAGCAGTACTTC
TRBJ2-2 | TRBD2 | TRBV2 | NA | CASSVRLAGDTGELFF | TGTGCCAGCAGTGTTCGGCTAGCGGGGGACACCGGGGAGCTGTTTTTT
TRBJ2-2 | NA | TRBV7-6 | NA | CASSLSSRGARNTGELFF | TGTGCCAGCAGCTTAAGTTCTCGGGGGGCGAGGAACACCGGGGAGCTGTTTTTT
TRBJ2-5 | TRBD1 | TRBV11-2 | NA | CASSLGDRGLGETQYF | TGTGCCAGCAGCTTAGGGGACAGGGGGCTGGGGGAGACCCAGTACTTC
TRBJ2-7 | TRBD1 | TRBV19 | NA | CASTDRRYEQYF | TGTGCCAGCACGGACAGGAGGTACGAGCAGTACTTC
TRBJ2-1 | TRBD2 | TRBV5-4 | NA | CASRQRLAGRVEQFF | TGTGCCAGCAGACAAAGACTAGCGGGAAGGGTTGAGCAGTTCTTC
TRBJ1-2 | TRBD1 | TRBV4-2 | NA | CASSQGVSAAGGAHTF | TGTGCCAGCAGCCAAGGAGTTTCGGCGGCAGGGGGCGCCCACACCTTC
TRBJ1-4 | TRBD1 | TRBV10-3 | NA | CAIRQGAANEKLFF | TGTGCCATCAGACAGGGGGCCGCAAATGAAAAACTGTTTTTT
TRBJ2-7 | TRBD1 | TRBV14 | NA | CASSQTGQAPYEQYF | TGTGCCAGCAGCCAAACCGGACAGGCACCCTACGAGCAGTACTTC
TRBJ2-3 | NA | TRBV6-1 | NA | CASSDRERQILDTQYF | TGTGCCAGCAGTGACCGTGAGCGTCAAATATTGGATACGCAGTATTTT
TRBJ2-7 | TRBD1 | TRBV7-2 | NA | CASSTGQGKALTPRF | TGTGCCAGCAGCACCGGACAGGGTAAGGCCCTAACCCCAAGGTTC
TRBJ2-6 | NA | TRBV5-1 | NA | CASSLSAISGANVLTF | TGCGCCAGCAGCTTGAGTGCGATCTCTGGGGCCAACGTCCTGACTTTC
TRBJ1-4 | NA | TRBV7-2 | NA | CASSLRASTNEKLFF | TGTGCCAGCAGCTTACGTGCGTCCACTAATGAAAAACTGTTTTTT
TRBJ2-2 | NA | TRBV6-6 | few | CASRNALSVGELFF | TGTGCCAGCAGGAACGCCCTTAGCGTGGGGGAGCTGTTTTTT
TRBJ1-5 | NA | TRBV5-6 | once | CASSRSRGGFGNQPQHF | TGTGCCAGCAGCCGGTCCAGGGGCGGGTTCGGCAATCAGCCCCAGCATTTT
TRBJ2-1 | NA | TRBV11-3 | NA | CASSFSGTYNEQFF | TGTGCCAGCAGCTTTTCAGGTACCTACAATGAGCAGTTCTTC
TRBJ2-4 | NA | TRBV7-2 | NA | CASSLGSLKNIQYF | TGTGCCAGCAGCTTAGGCAGTCTCAAAAACATTCAGTACTTC
TRBJ1-2 | TRBD1 | TRBV5-4 | NA | CASSFGTDYGYTF | TGTGCCAGCAGCTTCGGGACAGACTATGGCTACACCTTC
TRBJ2-7 | TRBD1 | TRBV28 | NA | CASSRDRGRGEQYF | TGTGCCAGCAGTCGGGACAGGGGGCGAGGCGAGCAGTACTTC
TRBJ2-3 | TRBD2 | TRBV7-2 | few | CASSFWVLAGEGGPDTQYF | TGTGCCAGCAGCTTTTGGGTCCTAGCGGGAGAGGGAGGGCCAGATACGCAGTATTTT
TRBJ2-2 | TRBD1 | TRBV6-6 | NA | CASSTGTVTGELFF | TGTGCCAGCAGTACCGGGACAGTTACCGGGGAGCTGTTTTTT
TRBJ1-2 | NA | TRBV7-2 | NA | CASSFVWSAGTRYGYTF | TGTGCCAGCAGCTTCGTTTGGTCAGCCGGGACACGCTATGGCTACACCTTC
TRBJ2-7 | NA | TRBV28 | few | CASSLQNSYEQYF | TGTGCCAGCAGTTTACAGAATTCCTACGAGCAGTACTTC
TRBJ2-1 | TRBD1 | TRBV14 | NA | CASSQDYRGNNEQFF | TGTGCCAGCAGCCAAGATTACAGGGGCAACAATGAGCAGTTCTTC
TRBJ1-1 | NA | TRBV5-1 | NA | CASSANGSPEAFF | TGCGCCAGCAGCGCGAACGGGAGCCCTGAAGCTTTCTTT
TRBJ1-5 | NA | TRBV7-9 | NA | CASSSTRSNQPQHF | TGTGCCAGCAGCTCTACTAGGAGCAATCAGCCCCAGCATTTT
TRBJ1-1 | NA | TRBV6-2/TRBV6-3 | NA | CASSYMGAGNTEAFF | TGTGCCAGCAGTTATATGGGGGCCGGGAACACTGAAGCTTTCTTT
TRBJ1-6 | TRBD1 | TRBV7-8 | NA | CASSREPPTTGNSPLHF | TGTGCCAGCAGCCGAGAGCCCCCGACGACAGGGAATTCACCCCTCCACTTT
TRBJ2-7 | NA | TRBV18 | NA | CASSPTTATYEQYF | TGTGCCAGCTCACCCACGACTGCAACCTACGAGCAGTACTTC
TRBJ2-3 | NA | TRBV2 | NA | CASSELLGAELYF | TGTGCCAGCAGCGAGCTCCTTGGGGCCGAGCTGTATTTT
TRBJ1-2 | NA | TRBV12-3/TRBV12-4 | NA | CASSGRGDYGYTF | TGTGCCAGCAGTGGGCGGGGGGACTATGGCTACACCTTC
TRBJ1-1 | NA | TRBV11-3 | NA | CASSLSSSEAFF | TGTGCCAGCAGCTTATCGAGCTCTGAAGCTTTCTTT
TRBJ2-1 | TRBD2 | TRBV3-1/TRBV3-2 | NA | CASSRSGGQDTEQFF | TGTGCCAGCAGCCGTAGCGGGGGGCAGGATACTGAGCAGTTCTTC
TRBJ2-7 | NA | TRBV12-3/TRBV12-4 | NA | CASSFFRGYEQYF | TGTGCCAGCAGTTTTTTCAGGGGCTACGAGCAGTACTTC
TRBJ1-5 | NA | TRBV12-3/TRBV12-4 | NA | CASSFRNQPQHF | TGTGCCAGCAGTTTCCGGAATCAGCCCCAGCATTTT
TRBJ1-2 | NA | TRBV4-3 | NA | CASSHIMGLDYGYTF | TGCGCCAGCAGCCATATCATGGGACTGGACTATGGCTACACCTTC
TRBJ1-2 | TRBD1 | TRBV6-5 | NA | CASSSGTGNSGYTF | TGTGCCAGCAGTTCCGGGACAGGGAACAGTGGCTACACCTTC
TRBJ2-7 | NA | TRBV9 | NA | CASGDGGNGNEQYF | TGTGCCAGCGGTGACGGCGGGAATGGAAACGAGCAGTACTTC